This TCR beta chain was sequenced in a study of T-cell reconstitution after alpha-beta-depleted transplantation in children. This CDR3 has 14 amino acids. Trimming removed 3 bases at V and 7 bases at J, with 13 bases between. Germline assignment: CDR1 LGHNA and CDR2 YSLEER. There are many counts of this clonotype. What it binds is not known. Study-level findings and limits: Approximately two months post-transplant, alpha-beta T cells reportedly originated from several hundred expanded graft clones. Surviving recipient cells, namely T cells and thymic progenitors, were the source of high day-60 TCRbeta diversity in some patients. Counts and diversity of T cells one year after transplant came mostly from newly produced T cells.

It was with unique molecular identifiers that the TCRbeta library was prepared. In TCRdb, the PCR reads were re-called with MiXCR into one record per CDR3 protein. The table has fewer than 700,000 distinct CDR3 sequences, approximately 22% seen once. V gene TRBV4-3 combines with J gene TRBJ2-1; D is ambiguous. The sequences come from PBMCs, mostly from graft donor cells, collected 360 days after TCRalphabeta/CD19-depleted stem cell transplant. This sequence was found in a boy under two years old who had a stem cell transplant for acute myeloid leukemia, so the T cells may come from the graft donor. The chain's CDR3 is CASSHSDMRNEQFF. CDR3 DNA: TGCGCCAGCAGCCATTCCGACATGAGGAATGAGCAGTTCTTC.